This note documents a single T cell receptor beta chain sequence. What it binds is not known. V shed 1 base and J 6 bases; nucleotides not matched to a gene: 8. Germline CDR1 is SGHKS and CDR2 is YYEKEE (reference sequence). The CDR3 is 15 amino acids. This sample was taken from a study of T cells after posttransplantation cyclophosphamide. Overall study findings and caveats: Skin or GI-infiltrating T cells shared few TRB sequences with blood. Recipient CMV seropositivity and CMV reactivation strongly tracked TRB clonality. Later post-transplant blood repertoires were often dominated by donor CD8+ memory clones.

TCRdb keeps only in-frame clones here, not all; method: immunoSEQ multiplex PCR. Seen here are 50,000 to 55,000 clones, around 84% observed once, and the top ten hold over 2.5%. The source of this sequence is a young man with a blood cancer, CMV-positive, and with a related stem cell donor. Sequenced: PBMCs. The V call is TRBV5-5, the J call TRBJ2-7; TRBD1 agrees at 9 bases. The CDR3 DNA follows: TGTGCCAGCAGCTTGTTTGGGACAGGGAGGGGCGAGCAGTACTTC. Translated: CASSLFGTGRGEQYF.